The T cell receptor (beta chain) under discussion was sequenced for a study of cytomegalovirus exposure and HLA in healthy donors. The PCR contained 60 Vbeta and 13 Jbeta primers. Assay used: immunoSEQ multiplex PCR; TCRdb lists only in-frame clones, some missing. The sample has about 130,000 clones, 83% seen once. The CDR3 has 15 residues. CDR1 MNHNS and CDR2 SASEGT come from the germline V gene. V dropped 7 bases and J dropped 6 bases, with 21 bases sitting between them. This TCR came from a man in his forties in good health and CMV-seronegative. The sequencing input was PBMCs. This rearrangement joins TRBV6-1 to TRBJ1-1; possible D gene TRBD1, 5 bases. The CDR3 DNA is TGTGCCAGCATTAACCGCAAAGGGGCGGTTTCTGAAGCTTTCTTT. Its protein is CASINRKGAVSEAFF.